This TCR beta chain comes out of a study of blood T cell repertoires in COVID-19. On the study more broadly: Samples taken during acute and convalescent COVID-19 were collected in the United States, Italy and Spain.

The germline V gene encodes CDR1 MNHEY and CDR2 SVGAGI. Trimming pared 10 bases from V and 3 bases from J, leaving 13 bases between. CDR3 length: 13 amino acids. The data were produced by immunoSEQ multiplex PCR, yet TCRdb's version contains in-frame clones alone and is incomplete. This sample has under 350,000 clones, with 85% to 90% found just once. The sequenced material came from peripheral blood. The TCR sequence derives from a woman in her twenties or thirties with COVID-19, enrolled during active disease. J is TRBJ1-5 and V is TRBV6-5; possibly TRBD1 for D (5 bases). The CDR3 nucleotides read TGTGCCATAACGGCGGGACCCAATCAGCCCCAGCATTTT. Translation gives CAITAGPNQPQHF.